What follows describes a single TCR beta chain. What this receptor recognizes is not known. Per-nucleotide qualities are absent, and no much larger clonotype sits a single base away. Participants in the prospective study were aged about 18 to 95 years, lived in 20 to 30 United States geographic areas, and enrolled through a virtual design. In the prospective study, participants were assigned to cohorts based on the clinical history participants reported in a screening survey and a study questionnaire. ImmuneRACE Cohort 3 recovered participants were defined by two consecutive negative NP/OP PCR tests, healthcare professional clearance, or symptom resolution. Each participant in the prospective study had whole blood, serum and a nasopharyngeal or oropharyngeal swab collected by mobile phlebotomists. Prospective study participants could optionally give additional blood draws and questionnaires over a roughly 2-month period. Before DNA extraction, prospective study blood samples were shipped either frozen or at room temperature.

The data originate from a study of blood T cell repertoires in COVID-19 (dated by TCRdb to about 2020). Study-wide context: Samples from collaborators originated in the United States, Italy and Spain and spanned both the acute and convalescent phases of COVID-19. Where HLA class I and class II types were available, the types were taken from metadata supplied by the sample provider, not from assay-based typing. Deeply sampled blood TCRbeta repertoires from subjects exposed to, actively infected with, or recovered from COVID-19 were included in the dataset. The repertoires were released in a freely available public database meant as a resource for research on the immune response to SARS-CoV-2. The sample metadata nearly always contained a de-identified subject ID, COVID-19 status, age in years and sex. The material from the prospective study consisted of cDNA or gDNA derived from T cells, B-cell-depleted T cells, or PBMCs. Samples were obtained from the ongoing ImmuneRACE study (first 160 participants) and from some 1,200 subjects provided by 6 global collaborators.

The immunoSEQ Assay, a bias-controlled multiplex PCR, was used to amplify TCRbeta CDR3 regions from genomic DNA. The study's processing was this. The number of nucleated cells in each sample was estimated from the amplification of reference gene primers within the assay. Sequence reads were collapsed and filtered to measure the absolute abundance of every unique TCRbeta CDR3 rearrangement. Productive Simpson clonality was computed per sample as the square root of Simpson's diversity index over productive rearrangements. Sourced from immuneACCESS, this table was stored by TCRdb with only in-frame sequences that have V and J called. A share of the clones is absent; for the studies checked, an unresolved V gene accounts for under half, and the remainder has no known explanation. The V and J calls and clone size are taken from that table; D and trimming were inferred from the DNA. Within this sample are roughly 200,000 clones, with about nine tenths of them counted one time only. The ten largest clones take up about 1.3% of the sample.

Results the study describes overall, beyond this receptor: The quantity of clinical and demographic metadata differed by source and by participant and was supplied without curation.

The specimen was PBMCs or T cells enriched from blood (not recorded which). This clonotype was sampled from a man aged 30 to 45 who had recovered from COVID-19.

The nucleotides read TGTGCCACCAGTGATGAGGGCTCCACAGATACGCAGTATTTT. Its amino acids are CATSDEGSTDTQYF. The chain is encoded by TRBV24-1 joined to TRBJ2-3; D gene: possibly TRBD2, on 5 matching bases. CDR1 KGHDR and CDR2 SFDVKD are derived from the germline V gene. Trimming at the junction amounts to 3 bases on V and 2 bases on J, and the germline ends lie 8 bases apart. The CDR3 holds 14 amino acids from the cysteine to the phenylalanine. Just CDR3 DNA is preserved here, 42 bases in frame from base 1.